These 20 T cell receptor beta chains originate from one sample sequenced in a study of vaccination effects on CD4 cells after COVID-19. What these receptors recognize is not known. Before sequencing took place, the ViraFEST assay used viral peptide pools to expand antigen-specific CD4+ T cells. On roughly day 10 of culture, CD4+ T cells were separated out. Vaccine recipients, nucleocapsid antibody negative, had no prior SARS-CoV-2 infection. Sequencing was performed with immunoSEQ multiplex PCR; in TCRdb, only in-frame clones are kept and a portion is missing. The sample carries around 66,000 clones, about 79% recorded once. This sample comprised CD4+ T cells from PBMCs cultured with HCoV-OC43 spike peptides, obtained before COVID-19 vaccination. Documented subset: HCoV-OC43 spike overlapping peptide pool stimulation. The source is a human donor who received a COVID-19 vaccine.

V is TRBV29-1 and J is TRBJ2-3; 8 bases map to TRBD1. Germline V gives CDR1 SQVTM, CDR2 ANQGSEA. The V gene end was trimmed by 7 bases and the J gene end by 0 bases; junction bases not matched to a gene: 12. The CDR3 length is 16 residues. The chain's CDR3 is CSGRIGQGMSTDTQYF. In nucleotides, the CDR3 is TGCAGCGGCCGTATTGGACAGGGAATGAGCACAGATACGCAGTATTTT.

The chain joins TRBV10-1 to TRBJ2-2, with D maybe TRBD2 (5 bases). CDR1 and CDR2 (germline): WNHNN, SYGVQD (reference sequence). This CDR3 spans 13 amino acids. The ends were cut back, 4 bases at V and 7 bases at J, with 10 bases in the middle. The DNA for the CDR3 is TGCGCCAGCAGTGGCGGGCGCGGCGGGGAGCTGTTTTTT. Translated: CASSGGRGGELFF.

This chain joins TRBV2 and TRBJ1-2; D unclear. The CDR3 totals 13 residues. The germline CDR1 and CDR2 sequences are SNHLY and FYNNEI. V lost 7 bases to trimming and J lost 0 bases, with 9 bases between them. The CDR3 DNA follows: TGTGCCAGCAAGTGGAACACTAACTATGGCTACACCTTC. Its translation is CASKWNTNYGYTF.

This sequence joins TRBV4-2 and TRBJ1-2, with D possibly matching TRBD1 (5 bases). V gave up 4 bases and J gave up 4 bases, with 16 bases separating them. This CDR3 is 15 amino acids long. The germline CDR1 and CDR2 sequences are LGHNA and YNFKEQ. The CDR3 loop reads CASSPSMGLFYGYTF. CDR3 sequence (DNA): TGTGCCAGCAGCCCCTCCATGGGGCTTTTCTATGGCTACACCTTC.

This clone has a handful of counts. The rearrangement links TRBV3-1 (or the pseudogene TRBV3-2) to TRBJ1-5; 8 nucleotides match TRBD1. Losses at the gene ends were 0 bases for V and 5 bases for J; bases not matched to a gene: 3. This CDR3 is built from 15 residues. CDR1 LGHDT and CDR2 YNNKEL come from the germline V gene (reference sequence). In nucleotides, the CDR3 is TGTGCCAGCAGCCAAGACCAGGGGGCCCATCAGCCCCAGCATTTT. Translated: CASSQDQGAHQPQHF.

This clone occurred a few times. The chain uses TRBV7-3 and TRBJ1-1; the D gene is possibly TRBD1 (6 bases). Trimming removed 3 bases from V and 5 bases from J, with 10 bases in between. Per the germline V gene, CDR1 is SGHTA and CDR2 is FQGTGA. The CDR3 is 13 amino acids. The CDR3 spells CASSFNRETEAFF. CDR3 bases: TGTGCCAGCAGCTTTAACAGGGAAACTGAAGCTTTCTTT. Full variable domain (rest looked up from reference TRBV7-3 and TRBJ1-1): GAGVSQTPSNKVTEKGKYVELRCDPISGHTALYWYRQSLGQGPEFLIYFQGTGAADDSGLPNDRFFAVRPEGSVSTLKIQRTERGDSAVYLCASSFNRETEAFFGQGTRLTVV.

There are a few counts of this clone. The CDR3 here is CASSLVRVENEKLFF. In DNA, the CDR3 is TGTGCCAGCAGCTTAGTGAGAGTGGAGAATGAAAAACTGTTTTTT. The chain uses TRBV7-8 and TRBJ1-4; D unclear. Looked up from germline, CDR1 is SGHVS and CDR2 is FQNEAQ. The ends were cut back, 1 base at V and 5 bases at J, with 11 bases in the middle. CDR3 length equals 15 residues.

V is TRBV5-1 and J is TRBJ2-5; TRBD2 aligns across 8 bases. The J segment lost 1 base and the V segment lost 3 bases, leaving 11 bases of the junction unmatched. The CDR3 has 17 amino acids. Germline V gene data show CDR1 as SGHRS and CDR2 as YFSETQ. The CDR3: CASSWGSGGGIQETQYF. The CDR3 region has the DNA TGCGCCAGCAGCTGGGGGTCGGGCGGGGGGATCCAAGAGACCCAGTACTTC.

The genes are TRBV18 and TRBJ2-3, with 12 bases fitting TRBD1. Germline V CDR1 and CDR2: KGHSH, LQKENI. The CDR3 loop spans 16 amino acids. Trimming at V came to 3 bases and at J to 4 bases, leaving 5 bases not matched to a gene. CDR3 amino acids: CASSPSGQGAADTQYF. The CDR3 DNA sequence: TGTGCCAGCTCACCCTCGGGACAGGGGGCCGCAGATACGCAGTATTTT.

V usage is TRBV29-1 and J usage is TRBJ2-1, with D uncertain. V was cut by 3 bases and J by 6 bases, with 9 bases left in between. The CDR3 is 12 residues long. From germline, CDR1 is SQVTM and CDR2 ANQGSEA. The DNA of the CDR3 is TGCAGCGTTGACACTCCGGTCAATGAGCAGTTCTTC. This gives the protein CSVDTPVNEQFF.

This chain uses TRBV15 with TRBJ1-2, with D possibly TRBD1 on 6 matching bases. V lost 3 bases and J lost 4, with 15 bases in between. Germline V CDR1 and CDR2: LNHNV, YYDKDF (reference sequence). The CDR3 contains 15 residues. The CDR3 DNA follows: TGTGCCACCAGCAGGCCGACAGGTCTCTCCTATGGCTACACCTTC. Protein sequence: CATSRPTGLSYGYTF. Filled out from reference TRBV15 and TRBJ1-2, the complete variable domain reads DAMVIQNPRYQVTQFGKPVTLSCSQTLNHNVMYWYQQKSSQAPKLLFHYYDKDFNNEADTPDNFQSRRPNTSFCFLDIRSPGLGDTAMYLCATSRPTGLSYGYTFGSGTRLTVV.

J is TRBJ1-1 and V is TRBV3-1 (or the pseudogene TRBV3-2), with 8 bases aligning to TRBD1. CDR3 length equals 15 residues. V lost 3 bases to trimming and J lost 4 bases; unmatched junction nucleotides: 7. Germline-derived CDR1 and CDR2 are LGHDT and YNNKEL (reference sequence). The CDR3 is CASSQVTGGFTEAFF. CDR3 DNA: TGTGCCAGCAGCCAGGTTACAGGGGGGTTCACTGAAGCTTTCTTT.

The chain is built from TRBV25-1 and TRBJ2-5; the match to TRBD1 covers 7 bases. The CDR3 extends over 15 amino acids. The trim removed 3 bases at V and 3 bases at J, leaving 7 bases unmatched. Germline assignment: CDR1 MGHDK and CDR2 SYGVNS. The CDR3 loop reads CASSEPTGPKETQYF. The CDR3 region has the DNA TGTGCCAGCAGTGAGCCGACAGGGCCGAAAGAGACCCAGTACTTC.

The genes are TRBV27 and TRBJ1-6, with TRBD1 as a possible D gene (5 bases). The CDR3 runs to 16 residues. Per the germline V gene, CDR1 is MNHEY and CDR2 is SMNVEV (reference sequence). The V and J ends lost 10 bases and 4 bases respectively, with 20 bases between them. The CDR3 region has the DNA TGTGCCACCCCTGGGAGGGGACGGCTGTATAATTCACCCCTCCACTTT. Translating it yields CATPGRGRLYNSPLHF.

The chain links TRBV27 to TRBJ2-7; TRBD1 matches 8 bases. Germline CDR1 and CDR2: MNHEY and SMNVEV (reference sequence). V lost 3 bases, J lost 5 bases, and 3 bases stayed unmatched. The CDR3 length is 13 residues. CDR3 sequence reads: CASSFRTGHEQYV. DNA of the CDR3: TGTGCCAGCAGTTTCAGGACAGGGCACGAGCAGTACGTC.

This rearrangement joins TRBV14 to TRBJ2-7, with a tentative D call TRBD2 (7 bases). The CDR3 contains 16 residues. V lost 2 bases and J 3 bases, leaving 17 bases between the germline ends. Germline CDR1 reads SGHDN; CDR2 reads FVKESK. The CDR3, as DNA: TGTGCCAGCAGCCAACTCCCGGGGGGCGAGGTCTACGAGCAGTACGTC. This encodes CASSQLPGGEVYEQYV.

V is TRBV30 and J is TRBJ1-2; 7 nucleotides align to TRBD1. V gave up 5 bases and J gave up 4 bases; unmatched junction bases: 13. Looked up from germline, CDR1 is GTSNPN and CDR2 is SVGIG (reference sequence). This CDR3 has 15 amino acids. DNA of the CDR3: TGTGCCTGGCGATATAGGGACAGCCCAATCTATGGCTACACCTTC. Translated, it gives CAWRYRDSPIYGYTF.

The rearrangement uses TRBV30 and TRBJ1-6; D remains ambiguous. The CDR3 runs to 12 residues. The germline gives CDR1 GTSNPN, CDR2 SVGIG (reference sequence). Trimming removed 2 bases from V and 7 bases from J, with 6 bases in between. CDR3 DNA sequence: TGTGCCTGGAGTCGGTCCAATTCACCCCTCCACTTT. This encodes CAWSRSNSPLHF. The whole variable domain, remainder taken from reference TRBV30 and TRBJ1-6, is SQTIHQWPATLVQPVGSPLSLECTVEGTSNPNLYWYRQAAGRGLQLLFYSVGIGQISSEVPQNLSASRPQDRQFILSSKKLLLSDSGFYLCAWSRSNSPLHFGNGTRLTVT.

This sequence joins TRBV5-6 and TRBJ2-2; a weak D match, TRBD2 (7 bases). Per the germline V gene, CDR1 is SGHDT and CDR2 is YYEEEE. This CDR3 has 16 amino acids. Trimming removed 1 base from V and 2 bases from J, with 12 bases in between. The CDR3 DNA follows: TGTGCCAGCAGCTTGTTTTCGGGGGGCAACACCGGGGAGCTGTTTTTT. Translating it yields CASSLFSGGNTGELFF. Combining the CDR3 with reference TRBV5-6 and TRBJ2-2 gives the whole variable domain DAGVTQSPTHLIKTRGQQVTLRCSPKSGHDTVSWYQQALGQGPQFIFQYYEEEERQRGNFPDRFSGHQFPNYSSELNVNALLLGDSALYLCASSLFSGGNTGELFFGEGSRLTVL.

This clone was observed once. The chain carries TRBV28 and TRBJ1-5; tentative D call: TRBD1 (6 bases). Per the germline V gene, CDR1 is MDHEN and CDR2 is SYDVKM. This CDR3 spans 15 amino acids. V was pared by 4 bases and J by 3 bases, with 13 bases between. In DNA, the CDR3 is TGTGCCAGCAGTTGGAGTGGACAGTCCAATCAGCCCCAGCATTTT. It specifies CASSWSGQSNQPQHF.